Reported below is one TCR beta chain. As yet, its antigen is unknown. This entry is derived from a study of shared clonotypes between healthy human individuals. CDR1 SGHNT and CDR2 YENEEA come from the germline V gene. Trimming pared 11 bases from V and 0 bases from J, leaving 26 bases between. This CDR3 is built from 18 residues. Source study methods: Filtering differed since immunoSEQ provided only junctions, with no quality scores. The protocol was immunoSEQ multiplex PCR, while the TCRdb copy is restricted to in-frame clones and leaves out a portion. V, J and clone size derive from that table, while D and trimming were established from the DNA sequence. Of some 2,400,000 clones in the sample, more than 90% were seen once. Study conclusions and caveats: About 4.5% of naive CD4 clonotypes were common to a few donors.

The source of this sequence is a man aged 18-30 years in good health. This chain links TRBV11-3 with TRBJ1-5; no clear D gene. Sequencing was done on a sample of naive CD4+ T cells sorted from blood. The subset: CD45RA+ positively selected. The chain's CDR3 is CAPVFPGIRENSNQPQHF. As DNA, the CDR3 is TGTGCCCCTGTCTTTCCTGGTATTAGGGAGAATAGCAATCAGCCCCAGCATTTT.